This T cell receptor (beta chain) came from a study of cytomegalovirus exposure and HLA in healthy donors. In the PCR, 60 Vbeta and 13 Jbeta primers were used. The repertoire was sequenced with immunoSEQ multiplex PCR; TCRdb's copy has only in-frame clones and lacks some. The repertoire includes 150,000 to 200,000 clones, around 78% of them detected once, and approximately 3.1% sits in the top ten. The CDR3 covers 16 residues. In germline, CDR1 is SGHTA, CDR2 FQGTGA. V lost 2 bases to trimming and J lost 2 bases, with 12 bases between them. This TCR came from a woman aged 35 to 49 in good health and CMV-seronegative. The gene calls are TRBV7-3 and TRBJ2-2, with D perhaps TRBD2 (6 bases). The sequenced sample was PBMCs. The CDR3 DNA follows: TGTGCCAGCAGCTTAGCGGGACTCCGAAACACCGGGGAGCTGTTTTTT. Translating gives CASSLAGLRNTGELFF.